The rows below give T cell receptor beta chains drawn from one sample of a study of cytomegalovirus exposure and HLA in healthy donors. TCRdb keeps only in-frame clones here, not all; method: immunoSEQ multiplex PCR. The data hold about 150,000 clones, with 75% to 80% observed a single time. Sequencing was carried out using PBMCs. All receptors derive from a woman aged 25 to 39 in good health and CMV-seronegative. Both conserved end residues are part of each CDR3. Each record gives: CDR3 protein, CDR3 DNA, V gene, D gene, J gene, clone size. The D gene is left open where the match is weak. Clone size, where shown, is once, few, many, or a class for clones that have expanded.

CASSLAPPRDRASYEQYF,TGCGCCAGCAGCTTGGCACCACCCAGGGACAGGGCCTCCTACGAGCAGTACTTC,TRBV5-1,TRBD1,TRBJ2-7,-
CASSSNMNTEAFF,TGTGCCAGTTCAAGTAACATGAACACTGAAGCTTTCTTT,TRBV7-3,-,TRBJ1-1,-
CASSPEGTGGLGNSPLHF,TGTGCCAGCAGCCCCGAGGGGACAGGGGGTCTTGGGAATTCACCCCTCCACTTT,TRBV5-4,TRBD1,TRBJ1-6,-
CAWSGVGKNIQYF,TGTGCCTGGAGCGGGGTGGGCAAAAACATTCAGTACTTC,TRBV30,-,TRBJ2-4,-
CASSELDREEYGYTF,TGTGCCAGCAGTGAGCTTGACAGGGAGGAGTATGGCTACACCTTC,TRBV25-1,TRBD1,TRBJ1-2,-
CASSLSGGNRSPLHF,TGCGCCAGCAGCCTTTCAGGGGGCAACCGTTCACCCCTCCACTTT,TRBV5-1,TRBD1,TRBJ1-6,-
CASSDGLWVGAHGYTF,TGTGCCAGCAGTGATGGCCTCTGGGTGGGGGCACATGGCTACACCTTC,TRBV6-1,-,TRBJ1-2,-
CASSFRRGANQPQHF,TGTGCCAGCAGTTTCCGGCGGGGAGCGAATCAGCCCCAGCATTTT,TRBV28,-,TRBJ1-5,-
CASAWGDDTDTQYF,TGTGCCAGTGCTTGGGGCGATGACACAGATACGCAGTATTTT,TRBV6-1,-,TRBJ2-3,-
CASSVTGRGAYNSPLHF,TGTGCCAGCAGCGTGACAGGGCGGGGAGCCTATAATTCACCCCTCCACTTT,TRBV5-6,TRBD1,TRBJ1-6,once
CASSLGSLLFNTEAFF,TGTGCCAGCAGCTTAGGATCCTTGTTGTTTAACACTGAAGCTTTCTTT,TRBV13,-,TRBJ1-1,once
CATSGAGGLNEQFF,TGTGCCACCTCCGGGGCGGGGGGGCTAAATGAGCAGTTCTTC,TRBV6-6,TRBD2,TRBJ2-1,-
CAISDQGPLNTEAFF,TGTGCCATCAGTGATCAGGGCCCCCTCAACACTGAAGCTTTCTTT,TRBV10-3,-,TRBJ1-1,-
CASSPGGRPTSDEAFF,TGTGCCAGCAGTCCGGGAGGGAGGCCGACGTCGGATGAAGCTTTCTTT,TRBV9,-,TRBJ1-1,-
CASSTPTGPAANTGELFF,TGTGCCAGCAGCACTCCGACAGGGCCAGCGGCGAACACCGGGGAGCTGTTTTTT,TRBV5-5,TRBD1,TRBJ2-2,-
CASSEAVRYEQYF,TGTGCCAGCAGTGAAGCAGTGCGCTACGAGCAGTACTTC,TRBV6-1,-,TRBJ2-7,-
CASSQAAGGNSPLHF,TGTGCCAGCAGCCAAGCGGCAGGGGGTAATTCACCCCTCCACTTT,TRBV14,TRBD1,TRBJ1-6,few
CASSLGVGVTDTQYF,TGTGCCAGCAGCTTAGGCGTCGGGGTTACAGATACGCAGTATTTT,TRBV7-2,-,TRBJ2-3,-
CATTLDSNQPQHF,TGTGCCACGACTTTAGATAGCAATCAGCCCCAGCATTTT,TRBV6-1,-,TRBJ1-5,-
CASTSDIFNYGYTF,TGTGCCAGCACCTCGGACATCTTTAACTATGGCTACACCTTC,TRBV7-9,-,TRBJ1-2,-